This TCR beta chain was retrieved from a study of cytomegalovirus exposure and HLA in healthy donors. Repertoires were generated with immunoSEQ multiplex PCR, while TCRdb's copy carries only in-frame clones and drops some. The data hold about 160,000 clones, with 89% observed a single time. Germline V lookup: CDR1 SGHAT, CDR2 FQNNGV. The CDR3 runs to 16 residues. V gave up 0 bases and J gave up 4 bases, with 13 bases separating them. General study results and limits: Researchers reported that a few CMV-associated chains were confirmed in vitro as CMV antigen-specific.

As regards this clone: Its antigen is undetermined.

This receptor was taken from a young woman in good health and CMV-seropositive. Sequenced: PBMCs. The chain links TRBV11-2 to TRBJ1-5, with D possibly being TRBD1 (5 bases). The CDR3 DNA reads TGTGCCAGCAGCTTAGACCCACGTGGGACTAATCAGCCCCAGCATTTT. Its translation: CASSLDPRGTNQPQHF.